This passage covers 28 T cell receptor beta chains from one sample sequenced in a study of T cell clones after liver transplantation (dated by TCRdb to about 2019). The library came from the immunoSEQ multiplex PCR assay. TCRdb took this table from immuneACCESS and kept in-frame rearrangements with V and J called. Such tables lack part of the clones; where checked against another copy, unresolved V genes explain under half of the gap, and the rest is unexplained. Present in this sample are 99,000 or so clones, 75% to 90% of which were seen just once. Over 0.75% of the sample goes to the ten largest clones. The time point label on this specimen signifies: pre-transplant. The sequencing used CD4+ T cells from blood, collected before liver transplant. These receptors came from a human donor who received a liver transplant.

This clone occurred a few times. The chain is built from TRBV10-3 and TRBJ1-2, with D maybe TRBD1 (5 bases). Germline values: CDR1 ENHRY, CDR2 SYGVKD. The CDR3 covers 13 residues. The ends were cut back, 4 bases at V and 7 bases at J, with 13 bases in the middle. The CDR3 region is CAISGGLGLGYTF. CDR3 nucleotide sequence: TGTGCCATCAGTGGGGGACTGGGCCTTGGCTACACCTTC.

The chain couples TRBV7-3 to TRBJ2-1; 7 nucleotides align to TRBD2. The germline gives CDR1 SGHTA, CDR2 FQGTGA. This CDR3 has 14 amino acids. J was trimmed by 10 bases and V by 5 bases; bases with no gene match: 11. This CDR3 is CASSLAGWGGEQFF. CDR3 DNA: TGTGCCAGCAGCCTAGCTGGATGGGGAGGGGAGCAGTTCTTC.

The chain links TRBV18 to TRBJ1-4; D is undetermined. The germline V gene encodes CDR1 KGHSH and CDR2 LQKENI. This CDR3 region has 15 residues. Trimming shortened V by 1 base and J by 0 bases, and 6 bases separated the two germline ends. DNA of the CDR3: TGTGCCAGCTCACCACAGAGGGCAACTAATGAAAAACTGTTTTTT. Its protein is CASSPQRATNEKLFF.

The J gene is TRBJ2-5, the V gene TRBV7-7; D is perhaps TRBD1 (6 bases). Looked up from germline, CDR1 is SSHAT and CDR2 is FNYEAQ (reference sequence). The length of the CDR3 is 13 residues. V lost 5 bases and J lost 1, with 8 bases in between. CDR3 coding DNA: TGTGCCAGCAGCCCGACAGGCCAAGAGACCCAGTACTTC. Translating it yields CASSPTGQETQYF.

This clone was seen a single time. The rearrangement joins TRBV19 to TRBJ1-2, with D possibly being TRBD1 (5 bases). V lost 7 bases and J 4 bases, leaving 16 bases between the germline ends. Germline V gene sequence: CDR1 LNHDA, CDR2 SQIVND (reference sequence). CDR3 length: 14 amino acids. CDR3 nucleotides: TGTGCCAGTAAAATGAAGGGGTTCGGCTATGGCTACACCTTC. Protein sequence: CASKMKGFGYGYTF.

This chain connects TRBV4-1 to TRBJ2-7; D might be TRBD2 (6 bases). The CDR3 extends over 16 amino acids. Germline CDR1 reads MGHRA; CDR2 reads YSYEKL. V lost 3 bases to trimming and J lost 0 bases, with 15 bases between them. In DNA, the CDR3 is TGCGCCAGCAGCCAGTACGGGGGAGTGAGCTCCTACGAGCAGTACTTC. Its protein is CASSQYGGVSSYEQYF.

V is TRBV19 and J is TRBJ1-2; no clear D gene. V was shortened by 3 bases and J by 3 bases, with 17 bases between the two germline ends. Germline V gives CDR1 LNHDA, CDR2 SQIVND (reference sequence). The CDR3 sequence is 16 residues long. CDR3 in DNA: TGTGCCAGTAGTATCCATAACCAACAGATTCACTATGGCTACACCTTC. It codes for CASSIHNQQIHYGYTF.

This clone was detected only a few times. The J gene is TRBJ1-2, the V gene TRBV27, with 8 bases that match TRBD1. The CDR3 runs to 12 residues. CDR1 and CDR2 (germline): MNHEY, SMNVEV (reference sequence). Trimming cost V 5 bases and J 8 bases; bases outside gene matches: 4. The CDR3 region is CASSPGTGGYTF. CDR3 nucleotide sequence: TGTGCCAGCAGTCCGGGGACAGGCGGCTACACCTTC.

The rearrangement joins TRBV18 to TRBJ2-3; a possible D gene is TRBD1 (7 bases). This CDR3 contains 12 residues. Germline V gene lookup returns CDR1 KGHSH and CDR2 LQKENI. V shed 6 bases and J shed 6 bases, with 10 bases lying between them. The CDR3 nucleotides are TGTGCCAGCTCCCCAGGGGGGGATACGCAGTATTTT. As protein: CASSPGGDTQYF.

This chain links TRBV7-2 with TRBJ2-5; D not resolved. Trimming shortened V by 2 bases and J by 3 bases, and 4 bases separated the two germline ends. Germline V gene lookup returns CDR1 SGHTA and CDR2 FQGNSA. CDR3 size: 12 residues. The CDR3 nucleotides are TGTGCCAGCAGCTTAACAGAAGAGACCCAGTACTTC. Residues: CASSLTEETQYF.

The chain carries TRBV19 and TRBJ1-1, with D possibly being TRBD1 (5 bases). From germline, CDR1 is LNHDA and CDR2 SQIVND (reference sequence). Trimming removed 0 bases from V and 5 bases from J, with 7 bases in between. This CDR3 region has 13 residues. The DNA of the CDR3 is TGTGCCAGTAGTATAGATGGGGGGACTGAAGCTTTCTTT. This gives the protein CASSIDGGTEAFF.

The CDR3 DNA sequence: TGTGCCAGCAGTGTCGTGGGAGGGATGACAGATACGCAGTATTTT. This gives the protein CASSVVGGMTDTQYF. The chain couples TRBV2 to TRBJ2-3; 7 bases map to TRBD2. The length of the CDR3 is 15 residues. Germline V lookup: CDR1 SNHLY, CDR2 FYNNEI. After removal of 4 bases from V and 3 bases from J, the junction contained 7 bases not matched to a gene.

This sequence joins TRBV7-2 and TRBJ2-7, with 13 nucleotides matching TRBD2. This CDR3 has 16 amino acids. Germline CDR1 SGHTA, CDR2 FQGNSA. After removal of 6 bases from V and 0 bases from J, the junction contained 5 bases not matched to a gene. CDR3 sequence reads: CASRTSGGPISYEQYF. CDR3 sequence (DNA): TGTGCCAGCAGGACTAGCGGGGGGCCAATCTCCTACGAGCAGTACTTC.

The gene calls are TRBV9 and TRBJ2-1, with D hard to call. With 3 bases removed from V and 8 bases from J, the gap between germline ends came to 18 bases. This CDR3 spans 15 amino acids. Per the germline V gene, CDR1 is SGDLS and CDR2 is YYNGEE. The chain's CDR3 is CASSGDPSFSYEQFF. As DNA, the CDR3 is TGTGCCAGCAGCGGTGACCCCTCCTTTTCGTATGAGCAGTTCTTC. Looking up the rest from reference TRBV9 and TRBJ2-1 gives the full variable domain: DSGVTQTPKHLITATGQRVTLRCSPRSGDLSVYWYQQSLDQGLQFLIQYYNGEERAKGNILERFSAQQFPDLHSELNLSSLELGDSALYFCASSGDPSFSYEQFFGPGTRLTVL.

The DNA of the CDR3 is TGTGCCAGCAGTTTGCGGGGGGTCTATGGCTACACCTTC. As protein: CASSLRGVYGYTF. The genes are TRBV27 and TRBJ1-2, with D maybe TRBD1 (5 bases). The germline gives CDR1 MNHEY, CDR2 SMNVEV (reference sequence). The CDR3 loop spans 13 amino acids. V was cut by 3 bases and J by 4 bases, with 9 bases left in between.

The V and J genes are TRBV5-4 and TRBJ1-4; D is uncertain. Germline CDR1 SGHNT, CDR2 YYREEE (reference sequence). This CDR3 comprises 16 residues. The ends were cut back, 4 bases at V and 6 bases at J, with 19 bases in the middle. The chain's CDR3 is CASSVGSSVRDEKLFF. In nucleotides, the CDR3 is TGTGCCAGCAGCGTCGGGTCGAGTGTTAGGGATGAAAAACTGTTTTTT.

This chain connects TRBV30 to TRBJ2-3, with TRBD2 matching over 10 bases. The CDR3 length is 16 residues. Germline CDR1 and CDR2: GTSNPN and SVGIG (reference sequence). V gave up 3 bases and J gave up 4 bases; unmatched junction bases: 10. The CDR3 reads CAWRGGASGRADTQYF. The CDR3 DNA follows: TGTGCCTGGAGAGGGGGGGCAAGCGGGAGGGCAGATACGCAGTATTTT.

The chain uses TRBV7-8 and TRBJ2-3; either TRBD1 or TRBD2 may supply D (6 bases each). Germline lookup yields CDR1 SGHVS and CDR2 FQNEAQ. CDR3 size: 16 residues. Trimming removed 5 bases from V and 4 bases from J, with 19 bases in between. CDR3 sequence (DNA): TGTGCCAGCAGCCGGGGGCTACGGCTGAAGGCAGATACGCAGTATTTT. It is translated as CASSRGLRLKADTQYF. Complete variable domain (other parts from reference TRBV7-8 and TRBJ2-3): GAGVSQSPRYKVAKRGQDVALRCDPISGHVSLFWYQQALGQGPEFLTYFQNEAQLDKSGLPSDRFFAERPEGSVSTLKIQRTQQEDSAVYLCASSRGLRLKADTQYFGPGTRLTVL.

This chain connects TRBV18 to TRBJ2-2; the D is unclear. Germline V CDR1 and CDR2: KGHSH, LQKENI. The germline V and J ends were trimmed by 3 bases and 0 bases, with 5 bases remaining between them. This CDR3 spans 14 amino acids. The CDR3 coding sequence is TGTGCCAGCTCACCTCTCCCGAACACCGGGGAGCTGTTTTTT. Translating gives CASSPLPNTGELFF.

The V gene is TRBV19, the J gene TRBJ2-4; a weak D match, TRBD2 (6 bases). The V gene lost 0 bases and the J gene lost 0 bases, with 12 bases spanning the gap. The germline CDR1 and CDR2 sequences are LNHDA and SQIVND (reference sequence). CDR3 length: 17 amino acids. CDR3 in DNA: TGTGCCAGTAGTATAGATCCCGGGAGCGGAGCCAAAAACATTCAGTACTTC. This sequence encodes CASSIDPGSGAKNIQYF.

The chain recombines TRBV7-9 with TRBJ2-5; 9 bases fit TRBD1. The CDR3 is 14 amino acids. Germline V gives CDR1 SEHNR, CDR2 FQNEAQ (reference sequence). After removal of 5 bases from V and 4 bases from J, the junction contained 5 bases not matched to a gene. For the CDR3, the DNA is TGTGCCAGCAGCCCAGGACAGGGGCGAGAGACCCAGTACTTC. As protein: CASSPGQGRETQYF.

This chain uses TRBV6-5 with TRBJ2-5; D remains ambiguous. The CDR3 totals 13 residues. Germline V gene lookup returns CDR1 MNHEY and CDR2 SVGAGI. The V end was cut by 5 bases, the J end by 5 bases, with 12 bases between. CDR3 region: CASSERIKETQYF. CDR3 nucleotide sequence: TGTGCCAGCAGTGAACGTATAAAGGAGACCCAGTACTTC.

The rearrangement links TRBV5-1 to TRBJ2-7; 7 bases agree with TRBD2. Unmatched junction bases numbered 10, after V lost 4 bases and J lost 0 bases. In germline, CDR1 is SGHRS, CDR2 YFSETQ. The CDR3 loop spans 16 amino acids. CDR3 nucleotide sequence: TGCGCCAGCAGCCCCCGAGTGGGGGAGGGCTCCTACGAGCAGTACTTC. It is translated as CASSPRVGEGSYEQYF.

The chain employs TRBV7-2 and TRBJ1-1; D is perhaps TRBD1 (5 bases). This CDR3 has 12 residues. The germline CDR1 and CDR2 sequences are SGHTA and FQGNSA. Trimming cost V 5 bases and J 10 bases, with 14 bases left between them. For the CDR3, the DNA is TGTGCCAGCAGCGGGGGACCCGGGGGAGCTTTCTTT. It codes for CASSGGPGGAFF.

The gene calls are TRBV5-1 and TRBJ2-3; D is perhaps TRBD2 (5 bases). The V and J ends lost 3 bases and 6 bases respectively, with 8 bases between them. The CDR3 is made up of 12 amino acids. The germline V gene encodes CDR1 SGHRS and CDR2 YFSETQ. This CDR3 reads CASSSGGDTQYF. In nucleotides, the CDR3 is TGCGCCAGCAGCTCTGGCGGGGATACGCAGTATTTT.

The chain carries TRBV25-1 and TRBJ1-6; 9 bases map to TRBD1. The CDR3 length is 14 residues. With 5 bases clipped from V and 9 bases from J, the junction kept 5 bases outside the gene matches. Germline loops: CDR1 MGHDK, CDR2 SYGVNS. The CDR3 DNA reads as TGTGCCAGCAGTAAGACAGGGGGGGGTTCACCCCTCCACTTT. It specifies CASSKTGGGSPLHF.

The chain carries TRBV5-1 and TRBJ2-7, with 10 nucleotides matching TRBD2. Germline lookup yields CDR1 SGHRS and CDR2 YFSETQ. This CDR3 contains 16 residues. V trimming: 4 bases; J trimming: 3 bases; junction bases outside the gene matches: 10. CDR3 loop: CASSGSATSGYYEQYF. The CDR3 DNA reads as TGCGCCAGCAGCGGAAGCGCGACTAGCGGGTACTACGAGCAGTACTTC.

This chain connects TRBV18 to TRBJ2-1, with D possibly matching TRBD1 (5 bases). CDR1 and CDR2 from the germline V gene are KGHSH and LQKENI. Deletions cut 2 bases from V and 2 bases from J, with 10 bases between. The CDR3 is 15 residues long. CDR3 in DNA: TGTGCCAGCTCACCATCTAGGGGTACCTACAATGAGCAGTTCTTC. Residues: CASSPSRGTYNEQFF.